Presented here are 16 T cell receptor beta chains from one specimen sequenced in a study of shared clonotypes between healthy human individuals. This table comes from immunoSEQ multiplex PCR, and its TCRdb copy is limited to in-frame clones, with some not included. This sample has some 1.1 million clones, with approximately 75% found just once. Sequencing was done on a sample of memory CD4+ T cells from PBMCs. The sample's subset: CD45RA-negative fraction. Source of these receptors: a man between 18 and 35 years old in good health. Some clones in this sample may be carry-over from other donors' samples.

The sample holds one count of this clone. The V call is TRBV5-1, the J call TRBJ1-2, with a tentative D call TRBD1 (5 bases). CDR1 SGHRS and CDR2 YFSETQ come from the germline V gene. Trimming removed 0 bases at V and 6 bases at J, with 18 bases between. The CDR3 loop spans 16 amino acids. Written as DNA, the CDR3 is TGCGCCAGCAGCTTGGCAGGGAGTAGGGAAGGGCATGGCTACACCTTC. Its protein is CASSLAGSREGHGYTF. Using reference TRBV5-1 and TRBJ1-2 for the parts outside the CDR3, the full variable domain is KAGVTQTPRYLIKTRGQQVTLSCSPISGHRSVSWYQQTPGQGLQFLFEYFSETQRNKGNFPGRFSGRQFSNSRSEMNVSTLELGDSALYLCASSLAGSREGHGYTFGSGTRLTVV.

The V and J genes are TRBV4-1 and TRBJ2-2; possible D gene TRBD1, 6 bases. This CDR3 is built from 21 residues. CDR1 MGHRA and CDR2 YSYEKL come from the germline V gene. Trimming left V 2 bases short and J 3 bases short, with 28 bases between. Written as DNA, the CDR3 is TGCGCCAGCAGCCAATCCCGATTTAAAGACAGGTCGGGTATAGACACCGGGGAGCTGTTTTTT. It encodes CASSQSRFKDRSGIDTGELFF.

This clone was seen a few times. This chain connects TRBV5-6 to TRBJ1-5; D remains ambiguous. Trimming removed 1 base from V and 0 bases from J, with 11 bases in between. The CDR3 contains 16 residues. Per germline, CDR1 SGHDT and CDR2 YYEEEE. CDR3 sequence: CASSLYGRGSNQPQHF. In nucleotides, the CDR3 is TGTGCCAGCAGCTTGTACGGCCGAGGTAGCAATCAGCCCCAGCATTTT.

The chain combines TRBV29-1 with TRBJ1-2; maybe TRBD1 (6 bases). The CDR3 runs 12 residues. V was trimmed by 2 bases and J by 4 bases, leaving 8 bases between them. The germline CDR1 and CDR2 sequences are SQVTM and ANQGSEA. CDR3 bases: TGCAGCGTTGAAATACAGGGCTATGGCTACACCTTC. Encoded protein: CSVEIQGYGYTF.

This clone was detected many times. This sample also contains other DNA sequences that code for the same CDR3. V and J are TRBV10-2 and TRBJ1-2; 9 bases are a match to TRBD1. CDR3 size: 15 residues. Per germline, CDR1 WSHSY and CDR2 SAAADI. The J segment lost 10 bases and the V segment lost 2 bases, leaving 11 bases of the junction unmatched. CDR3 sequence: CASSEGQGLSRLYTF. The CDR3 nucleotides are TGCGCCAGCAGTGAGGGACAGGGGTTATCCAGACTCTACACCTTC.

The chain carries TRBV4-2 and TRBJ2-5; D could derive from TRBD1 or TRBD2 (5 bases each). The germline CDR1 and CDR2 sequences are LGHNA and YNFKEQ. Trimming removed 0 bases at V and 5 bases at J, with 16 bases between. The CDR3 is 16 residues long. This CDR3 is CASSQDPWRRDETQYF. Here the CDR3 DNA reads TGTGCCAGCAGCCAAGATCCTTGGCGAAGGGACGAGACCCAGTACTTC.

At least ten counts were recorded for this clone. This chain links TRBV28 with TRBJ2-1; perhaps TRBD2 as D (5 bases). This CDR3 spans 11 amino acids. The V gene lost 6 bases and the J gene lost 10 bases, with 10 bases spanning the gap. Per germline, CDR1 MDHEN and CDR2 SYDVKM. The DNA of the CDR3 is TGTGCCAGCAGCTTGGAGGCAGAGCAGTTCTTC. This gives the protein CASSLEAEQFF.

This clone was observed a single time. The rearrangement joins TRBV18 to TRBJ1-1; no firm D call. Germline V CDR1 and CDR2: KGHSH, LQKENI. The V end was cut by 3 bases, the J end by 1 base, with 12 bases between. CDR3 length: 15 amino acids. The CDR3 loop reads CASSPPTKKNTEAFF. The CDR3 DNA follows: TGTGCCAGCTCACCGCCGACAAAGAAGAACACTGAAGCTTTCTTT.

This rearrangement joins TRBV9 to TRBJ1-1; no clear D gene. V was cut by 4 bases and J by 7 bases, with 14 bases left in between. CDR1 is SGDLS, CDR2 YYNGEE, per germline. The CDR3 runs to 13 residues. The chain's CDR3 is CASSPLVAGEAFF. CDR3 nucleotide sequence: TGTGCCAGCAGCCCCCTCGTAGCAGGTGAAGCTTTCTTT.

The chain carries TRBV2 and TRBJ1-5; D is possibly TRBD1 (6 bases). V lost 6 bases, J lost 6 bases, and 15 bases lay in between. The CDR3 totals 14 residues. The germline V gene has CDR1 SNHLY and CDR2 FYNNEI. CDR3 residues: CASRTGGAGQPQHF. The CDR3 DNA reads as TGTGCCAGCAGAACCGGGGGCGCGGGTCAGCCCCAGCATTTT.

The V call is TRBV6-5, the J call TRBJ2-7; a possible D gene is TRBD1 (5 bases). CDR1 is MNHEY, CDR2 SVGAGI, per germline. The CDR3 totals 14 residues. The V end was cut by 5 bases, the J end by 5 bases, with 16 bases between. CDR3 nucleotides: TGTGCCAGCAGTCCCCCGGACACCGTGAACGAGCAGTACTTC. Translation gives CASSPPDTVNEQYF.

The chain combines TRBV2 with TRBJ1-3; 8 nucleotides align to TRBD1. V trimming: 6 bases; J trimming: 8 bases; junction bases outside the gene matches: 3. CDR3 size: 12 residues. Germline-derived CDR1 and CDR2 are SNHLY and FYNNEI. The CDR3 bases are TGTGCCAGCAGAGACAGGGGTGACACCATATATTTT. Residues: CASRDRGDTIYF.

This clone has ten or more counts. DNA for the CDR3: TGCGCCAGCAGCGTCGGGGGCGACTATGGCTACACCTTC. Its protein product is CASSVGGDYGYTF. V is TRBV5-1 and J is TRBJ1-2, with a possible D match to TRBD1 (6 bases). V was clipped by 4 bases and J by 3 bases, with 10 bases between them. Germline V gives CDR1 SGHRS, CDR2 YFSETQ. There are 13 residues in the CDR3.

This clone was seen a few times. The chain employs TRBV28 and TRBJ2-7; D is undetermined. Trimming stripped 7 bases from V and 3 bases from J, with 10 bases between. Per germline, CDR1 MDHEN and CDR2 SYDVKM. The CDR3 extends over 12 amino acids. CDR3 sequence: CASKGQSYEQYF. CDR3 in DNA: TGTGCCAGCAAAGGTCAGAGCTACGAGCAGTACTTC.

The chain couples TRBV5-1 to TRBJ2-3, with D perhaps matching TRBD2 (5 bases). The germline V gene has CDR1 SGHRS and CDR2 YFSETQ. Trimming pared 1 base from V and 2 bases from J, leaving 11 bases between. This CDR3 spans 15 amino acids. The CDR3 DNA follows: TGCGCCAGCAGCTTGATTACTAGTGTCACAGATACGCAGTATTTT. Its protein is CASSLITSVTDTQYF.

The rearrangement uses TRBV6-5 and TRBJ1-1; D is unresolved. The CDR3 loop spans 14 amino acids. Germline loops: CDR1 MNHEY, CDR2 SVGAGI. V lost 5 bases to trimming and J lost 4 bases, with 14 bases between them. Written as DNA, the CDR3 is TGTGCCAGCAGTCGCTTTACAGCGGGCACTGAAGCTTTCTTT. It translates to CASSRFTAGTEAFF.